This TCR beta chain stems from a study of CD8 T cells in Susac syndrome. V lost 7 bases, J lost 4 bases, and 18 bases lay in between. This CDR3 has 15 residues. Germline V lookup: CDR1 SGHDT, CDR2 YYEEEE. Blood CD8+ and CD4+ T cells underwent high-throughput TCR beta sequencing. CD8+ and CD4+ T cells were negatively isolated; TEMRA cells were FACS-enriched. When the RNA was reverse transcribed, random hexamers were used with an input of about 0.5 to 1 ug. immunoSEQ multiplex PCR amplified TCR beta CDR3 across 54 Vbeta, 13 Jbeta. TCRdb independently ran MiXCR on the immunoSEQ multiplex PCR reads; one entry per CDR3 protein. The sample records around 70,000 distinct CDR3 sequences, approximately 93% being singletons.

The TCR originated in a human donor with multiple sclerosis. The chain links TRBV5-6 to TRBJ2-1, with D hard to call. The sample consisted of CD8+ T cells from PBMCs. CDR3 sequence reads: CASYPEAASYNEQFF. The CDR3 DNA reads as TGTGCCAGCTATCCTGAGGCAGCGAGTTACAATGAGCAGTTCTTC.